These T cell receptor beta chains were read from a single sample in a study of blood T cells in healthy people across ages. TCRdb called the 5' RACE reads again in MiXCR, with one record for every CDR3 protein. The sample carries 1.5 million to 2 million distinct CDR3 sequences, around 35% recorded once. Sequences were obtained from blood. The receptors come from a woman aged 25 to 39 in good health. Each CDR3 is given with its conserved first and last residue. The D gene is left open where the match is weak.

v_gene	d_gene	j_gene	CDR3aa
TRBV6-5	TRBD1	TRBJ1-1	CASRGDRDNLNTEAFF
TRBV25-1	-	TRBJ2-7	CASSDRSRSYEQYF
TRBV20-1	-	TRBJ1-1	CSAVDRWNTEAFF
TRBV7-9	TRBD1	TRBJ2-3	CASSHQTGTDTQYF
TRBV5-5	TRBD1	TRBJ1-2	CASSSTTGEYGYTF
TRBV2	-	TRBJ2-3	CASNRGGGDTQYF
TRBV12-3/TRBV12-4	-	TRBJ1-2	CASRTGTHRRTYGYTF
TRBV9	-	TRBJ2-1	CAGSVGGRSSYNEQFF
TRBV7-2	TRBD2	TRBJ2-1	CASSLVRGGLNEQFF
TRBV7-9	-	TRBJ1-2	CASSPLNYGYTF
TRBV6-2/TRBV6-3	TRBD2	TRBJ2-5	CASSLVAGVGETQYF
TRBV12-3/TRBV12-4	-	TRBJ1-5	CASSLSGTQPEPQHF
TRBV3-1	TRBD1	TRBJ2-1	CASAGTGLYNEQFF
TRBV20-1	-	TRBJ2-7	CSARDGGHSYEQYF
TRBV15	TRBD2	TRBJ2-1	CATRASGIIYNEQFF
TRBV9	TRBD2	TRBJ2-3	CASRSTGRGNPSADTQYF
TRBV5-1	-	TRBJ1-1	CASNGDTEAFF
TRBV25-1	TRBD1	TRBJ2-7	CASSLGTGGVSEQYF
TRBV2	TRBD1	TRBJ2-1	CASRGDRGFQFF
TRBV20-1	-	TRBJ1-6	CSARELGLNSPLHF
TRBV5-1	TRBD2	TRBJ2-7	CASSPRFSSGSYEQYF
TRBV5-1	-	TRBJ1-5	CASSLEGEEQPQHF
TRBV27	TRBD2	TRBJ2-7	CASSLIWGTSAEQYF
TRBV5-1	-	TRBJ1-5	CASSFPRVYQPQHF
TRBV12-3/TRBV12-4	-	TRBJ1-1	CASSYRLPNTEAFF
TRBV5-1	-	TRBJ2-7	CASSLAGYDNEQYF
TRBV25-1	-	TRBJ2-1	CASSGALEQFF
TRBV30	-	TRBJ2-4	CAWSPKGGLTKNIQYF
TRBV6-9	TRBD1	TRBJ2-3	CASNPSGTGAEDTRYF
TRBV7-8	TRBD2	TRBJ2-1	CASSLEPTTSGAKKPSYNEQFF
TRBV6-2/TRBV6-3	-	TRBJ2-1	CASSYSRDFYNEQFF
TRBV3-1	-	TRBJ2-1	CASSQERLGGGNEQFF
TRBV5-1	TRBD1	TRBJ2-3	CASSLDGDSGTSTDTQYF
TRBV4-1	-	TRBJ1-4	CASRRQLGAEKLFF
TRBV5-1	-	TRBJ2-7	CASQSGPYEQYF
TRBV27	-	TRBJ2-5	CASSSNRPPLETQYF
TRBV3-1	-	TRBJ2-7	CASSQDPRRADEQYF
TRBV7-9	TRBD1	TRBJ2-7	CASSWGTGLYEQYF
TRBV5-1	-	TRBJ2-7	CASSYRLDSSYEQYF
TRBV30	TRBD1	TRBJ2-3	CAWSVLRQTTRTGRSDTQYF
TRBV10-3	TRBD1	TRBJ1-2	CAIRPDRGDYGYTF